A single sample is the source of the 26 T cell receptor beta chains below, sequenced in a study of identical twins. Using its own MiXCR run on the 5' RACE reads, TCRdb lists one record per CDR3 protein. Here the sample spans approximately 410,000 distinct CDR3 sequences, less than 20% being singletons. The specimen sequenced was naive T cells sorted from blood. The source is a man aged 45 to 65 in good health.

This clonotype has a count of ten or more. The genes are TRBV6-2 or TRBV6-3 and TRBJ2-1; no definite D call. The CDR3 length is 15 residues. Germline V gene data show CDR1 as MNHEY and CDR2 as SVGEGT. Trimming removed 7 bases at V and 2 bases at J, with 15 bases between. The CDR3 DNA follows: TGTGCCAGCACCCCGGACGGAGCGACCTACAATGAGCAGTTCTTC. It specifies CASTPDGATYNEQFF.

The CDR3 region is CATARRALGPQHF. DNA of the CDR3: TGTGCCACCGCCCGTAGGGCCCTAGGGCCCCAGCATTTT. The chain employs TRBV24-1 and TRBJ1-5; D unresolved. CDR1 is KGHDR and CDR2 is SFDVKD in the germline V gene. V lost 9 bases and J 9 bases, leaving 17 bases between the germline ends. The CDR3 is 13 residues long.

The chain joins TRBV5-1 to TRBJ2-7, with D possibly being TRBD2 (7 bases). The V gene lost 2 bases and the J gene lost 4 bases, with 19 bases spanning the gap. CDR3 length: 16 residues. Per the germline V gene, CDR1 is SGHRS and CDR2 is YFSETQ. The CDR3 protein is CASSFHMGGAAYEQYF. CDR3 sequence (DNA): TGCGCCAGCAGCTTCCATATGGGGGGGGCCGCGTACGAGCAGTACTTC.

The gene calls are TRBV2 and TRBJ2-1; 12 nucleotides agree with TRBD1. The CDR3 has 14 residues. V lost 7 bases and J lost 8; bases outside the gene matches: 6. Germline assignment: CDR1 SNHLY and CDR2 FYNNEI. CDR3 coding DNA: TGTGCCAGCAAAGGGACAGGGGGCGCGGATGAGCAGTTCTTC. Protein sequence: CASKGTGGADEQFF.

Ten or more counts support this clonotype. The genes are TRBV6-2 or TRBV6-3 and TRBJ1-1; tentatively, D is TRBD1 (6 bases). Trimming took 6 bases from V and 7 from J, leaving 24 bases between them. CDR3 length: 16 amino acids. CDR1 and CDR2 (germline): MNHEY, SVGEGT. This CDR3 is CASSPARGQQRNEAFF. The CDR3 DNA reads as TGTGCCAGCAGCCCCGCTCGCGGACAGCAACGTAATGAAGCTTTCTTT.

This clonotype has ten or more counts. V and J are TRBV20-1 and TRBJ2-6, with D hard to call. Germline CDR1 DFQATT, CDR2 SNEGSKA (reference sequence). With 3 bases removed from V and 0 bases from J, the gap between germline ends came to 9 bases. This CDR3 contains 15 residues. For the CDR3, the DNA is TGCAGTGCTAGGGGCGGTTACTCTGGGGCCAACGTCCTGACTTTC. Protein sequence: CSARGGYSGANVLTF.

This clonotype was seen at least ten times. The chain joins TRBV7-2 to TRBJ2-5; 7 bases are a match to TRBD2. Germline CDR1 reads SGHTA; CDR2 reads FQGNSA. The CDR3 sequence is 13 residues long. Trimming at V came to 5 bases and at J to 5 bases, leaving 5 bases not matched to a gene. The chain's CDR3 is CASSQSSGETQYF. The CDR3, as DNA: TGTGCCAGCAGCCAGAGTAGCGGGGAGACCCAGTACTTC.

The rearrangement links TRBV9 to TRBJ2-1; 9 nucleotides agree with TRBD2. Germline V gene data show CDR1 as SGDLS and CDR2 as YYNGEE. This CDR3 comprises 17 residues. V dropped 0 bases and J dropped 6; count of bases not matched to a gene: 10. This CDR3 is CASSVGGGSGRTNEQFF. CDR3 coding DNA: TGTGCCAGCAGCGTAGGAGGTGGTAGCGGGAGAACCAATGAGCAGTTCTTC.

The chain is built from TRBV12-3 or TRBV12-4 and TRBJ1-3, with no clear D. Deletions cut 3 bases from V and 2 bases from J, with 11 bases between. The CDR3 covers 15 residues. This CDR3 reads CASSFSSGPGNTIYF. The CDR3, as DNA: TGTGCCAGCAGTTTTTCAAGTGGCCCTGGAAACACCATATATTTT.

This clonotype was observed many times. The V and J genes are TRBV7-9 and TRBJ2-5; 7 bases match TRBD2. V shed 4 bases and J 5 bases; nucleotides not matched to a gene: 4. This CDR3 is built from 13 residues. Per the germline V gene, CDR1 is SEHNR and CDR2 is FQNEAQ (reference sequence). DNA for the CDR3: TGTGCCAGCAGCTCTCGGGGGGATGAGACCCAGTACTTC. This translates into CASSSRGDETQYF.

This clonotype turned up a few times. The genes are TRBV27 and TRBJ2-3; D possibly corresponds to TRBD1 (6 bases). V lost 6 bases, J lost 2 bases, and 9 bases lay in between. Per germline, CDR1 MNHEY and CDR2 SMNVEV (reference sequence). The CDR3 is 13 residues long. As DNA, the CDR3 is TGTGCCAGCAGCCGACAGGCCACAGATACGCAGTATTTT. It is translated as CASSRQATDTQYF.

This chain joins TRBV18 and TRBJ2-1, with no clear D. In germline, CDR1 is KGHSH, CDR2 LQKENI. The length of the CDR3 is 16 residues. V dropped 2 bases and J dropped 0 bases, with 11 bases sitting between them. In DNA, the CDR3 is TGTGCCAGCTCACCAGAGGCAGGTGTCTCCTACAATGAGCAGTTCTTC. Translated, it gives CASSPEAGVSYNEQFF.

This clonotype was seen a few times. V is TRBV6-5 and J is TRBJ2-7; no definite D call. Germline-derived CDR1 and CDR2 are MNHEY and SVGAGI. This CDR3 contains 17 residues. Trimming pared 0 bases from V and 3 bases from J, leaving 18 bases between. CDR3 bases: TGTGCCAGCAGTTACTCGAGTCCCCTTCTCTCCCTCTACGAGCAGTACTTC. It translates to CASSYSSPLLSLYEQYF.

This clonotype was found a few times. The V and J genes are TRBV19 and TRBJ2-1, with a weak D call TRBD1 (5 bases). V gave up 4 bases and J gave up 7 bases, with 17 bases separating them. The CDR3 runs 15 residues. Germline V gene data show CDR1 as LNHDA and CDR2 as SQIVND (reference sequence). For the CDR3, the DNA is TGTGCCAGTAGTAGTCAGGCTCTAAAGGGGAATGAGCAGTTCTTC. Its translation: CASSSQALKGNEQFF.

This sequence joins TRBV7-8 and TRBJ2-3, with D perhaps matching TRBD1 (6 bases). There are 18 residues in the CDR3. V lost 5 bases and J lost 7, with 28 bases in between. CDR1 SGHVS and CDR2 FQNEAQ come from the germline V gene. DNA for the CDR3: TGTGCCAGCAGCACAGCAGACAGGTTTCCCAAGGTCGGGAATACGCAGTATTTT. It is translated as CASSTADRFPKVGNTQYF.

This clonotype was observed at least ten times. The rearrangement uses TRBV20-1 and TRBJ1-1; D remains unclear. This CDR3 has 12 amino acids. In germline, CDR1 is DFQATT, CDR2 SNEGSKA (reference sequence). Trimming left V 8 bases short and J 0 bases short, with 10 bases between. The CDR3 here is CSPPGVNTEAFF. Written as DNA, the CDR3 is TGCAGTCCCCCTGGGGTGAACACTGAAGCTTTCTTT.

This clonotype was seen only a few times. V is TRBV4-3 and J is TRBJ2-1; D uncertain. The CDR3 covers 14 residues. Trimming removed 0 bases from V and 3 bases from J, with 6 bases in between. Germline V gives CDR1 LGHNA, CDR2 YSLEER. The CDR3 loop reads CASSQEWRYNEQFF. CDR3 DNA sequence: TGCGCCAGCAGCCAAGAGTGGCGCTACAATGAGCAGTTCTTC.

In its sample, this clonotype was seen many times. The chain has TRBV7-2 and TRBJ2-3; 8 positions match TRBD1. The ends lost 0 bases at V and 0 bases at J; junction bases unmatched: 11. The germline CDR1 and CDR2 sequences are SGHTA and FQGNSA. CDR3 size: 19 residues. DNA for the CDR3: TGTGCCAGCAGCTTAGCGGGTACCGGGACAGGATCTAGCACAGATACGCAGTATTTT. It is translated as CASSLAGTGTGSSTDTQYF. Full variable domain (rest looked up from reference TRBV7-2 and TRBJ2-3): GAGVSQSPSNKVTEKGKDVELRCDPISGHTALYWYRQSLGQGLEFLIYFQGNSAPDKSGLPSDRFSAERTGGSVSTLTIQRTQQEDSAVYLCASSLAGTGTGSSTDTQYFGPGTRLTVL.

Concerning this clonotype itself: Being one base from a much bigger clone, this may be a read error. The genes are TRBV28 and TRBJ1-1, with D hard to call. This CDR3 comprises 15 residues. From germline, CDR1 is MDHEN and CDR2 SYDVKM. CDR3 nucleotides: TGTGCCAGCAGTTCCTCCATGACGATGAACCCTGAAGCTTTCTTT. Residues: CASSSSMTMNPEAFF.

Details on this clonotype: A read error may explain this, as a much larger clone is one base away. The genes are TRBV10-3 and TRBJ2-3; TRBD1 aligns across 7 bases. V was pared by 3 bases and J by 1 base, with 7 bases of the junction left unmatched. CDR3 length equals 16 residues. Germline V gives CDR1 ENHRY, CDR2 SYGVKD. The DNA for the CDR3 is TGTGCCATCAGTGATGCTCGAGGGGGCGGCACAGATACGCAGTATTTT. Translated, it gives CAISDARGGGTDTQYF.

The rearrangement joins TRBV20-1 to TRBJ2-1; 9 nucleotides line up with TRBD1. The CDR3 contains 14 residues. Germline CDR1 DFQATT, CDR2 SNEGSKA (reference sequence). V lost 5 bases and J lost 5; bases outside the gene matches: 7. The CDR3 here is CSASGTGYDNEQFF. The CDR3 DNA is TGCAGTGCTTCCGGGACAGGGTACGACAATGAGCAGTTCTTC.

On this clonotype itself: At one of its ends the junction is not consistent with the germline gene, which may arise from a read error. J is TRBJ2-7 and V is TRBV7-2; 7 bases match TRBD2. This CDR3 contains 15 residues. The germline CDR1 and CDR2 sequences are SGHTA and FQGNSA. CDR3 region: CASSLRLADSSEQYF. CDR3 coding DNA: TGTGCCAGCAGCTTAAGGCTAGCGGACTCCTCCGAGCAGTACTTC.

This clonotype was seen many times. The chain links TRBV30 to TRBJ1-5, with 8 bases identical to TRBD1. The junction had 12 bases not matched to a gene; V was cut back by 4 bases and J by 7 bases. CDR3 length equals 15 residues. Germline assignment: CDR1 GTSNPN and CDR2 SVGIG (reference sequence). The CDR3: CAWTPPGGAWQPQHF. For the CDR3, the DNA is TGTGCCTGGACCCCTCCAGGGGGCGCGTGGCAGCCCCAGCATTTT.

The chain uses TRBV5-1 and TRBJ2-7; 10 bases align to TRBD1. The CDR3 runs to 17 residues. Germline CDR1 reads SGHRS; CDR2 reads YFSETQ. The trim removed 0 bases at V and 3 bases at J, leaving 9 bases unmatched. CDR3 nucleotides: TGCGCCAGCAGCTTGGCGCAGGGACAGGGGATAGGCTACGAGCAGTACTTC. Translated, it gives CASSLAQGQGIGYEQYF.

This clonotype was counted a few times. The chain couples TRBV12-3 or TRBV12-4 to TRBJ2-3, with 7 bases matching TRBD2. Trimming cost V 2 bases and J 2 bases; bases outside gene matches: 7. The CDR3 spans 16 residues. The CDR3 nucleotides are TGTGCCAGCAGTTTACGGTGGACTAGGAACACAGATACGCAGTATTTT. Translation: CASSLRWTRNTDTQYF.

This clonotype was picked up a small number of times. The genes are TRBV11-3 and TRBJ2-7; possibly TRBD2 for D (6 bases). Germline V lookup: CDR1 SGHNT, CDR2 YENEEA. The CDR3 totals 13 residues. V lost 2 bases and J lost 5, with 10 bases in between. CDR3 amino acids: CASSLNWGDEQYF. The CDR3 DNA follows: TGTGCCAGCAGCTTAAACTGGGGGGACGAGCAGTACTTC. Variable domain in full (rest from reference TRBV11-3 and TRBJ2-7): EAGVVQSPRYKIIEKKQPVAFWCNPISGHNTLYWYLQNLGQGPELLIRYENEEAVDDSQLPKDRFSAERLKGVDSTLKIQPAELGDSAVYLCASSLNWGDEQYFGPGTRLTVT.